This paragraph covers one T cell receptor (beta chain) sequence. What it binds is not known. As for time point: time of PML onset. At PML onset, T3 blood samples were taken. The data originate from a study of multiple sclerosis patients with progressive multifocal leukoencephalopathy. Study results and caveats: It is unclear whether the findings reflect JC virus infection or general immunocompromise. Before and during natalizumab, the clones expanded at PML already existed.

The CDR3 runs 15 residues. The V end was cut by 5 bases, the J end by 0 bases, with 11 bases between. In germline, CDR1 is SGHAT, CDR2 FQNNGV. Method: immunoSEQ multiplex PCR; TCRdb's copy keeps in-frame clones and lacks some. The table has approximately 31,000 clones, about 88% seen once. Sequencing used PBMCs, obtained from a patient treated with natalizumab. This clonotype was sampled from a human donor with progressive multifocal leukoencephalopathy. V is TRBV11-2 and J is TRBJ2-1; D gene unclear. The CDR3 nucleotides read TGTGCCAGCAGCCGTGCGGTTAGCTCCTACAATGAGCAGTTCTTC. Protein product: CASSRAVSSYNEQFF.